This TCR beta chain came from a study of shared clonotypes between healthy human individuals. Broader study findings: Shared across a handful of donors were around 5% of the naive CD4 clonotypes.

Healthy and HIV-negative, the adult donors had no recent acute infections or vaccinations. Investigators divided CD4+ cells into CD45RA+ naive and CD45RA-negative memory subsets. This clone has a handful of counts. The antigen is not known. Measured with immunoSEQ multiplex PCR; TCRdb has only the in-frame clones, and not every one. The table has approximately 320,000 clones, approximately 79% seen once. Material for sequencing was memory CD4+ T cells sorted from blood. The sample's subset: CD45RA-negative fraction. The sequence derives from a man aged 25 to 45 in good health.

This CDR3 is CASSPTLAGLSYEQYF. The CDR3 DNA reads as TGTGCCAGCAGTCCAACACTAGCGGGTCTTTCCTACGAGCAGTACTTC. This chain links TRBV27 with TRBJ2-7; 9 nucleotides match TRBD2. This CDR3 is built from 16 residues. CDR1 MNHEY and CDR2 SMNVEV come from the germline V gene (reference sequence). V dropped 5 bases and J dropped 1; count of bases not matched to a gene: 9.